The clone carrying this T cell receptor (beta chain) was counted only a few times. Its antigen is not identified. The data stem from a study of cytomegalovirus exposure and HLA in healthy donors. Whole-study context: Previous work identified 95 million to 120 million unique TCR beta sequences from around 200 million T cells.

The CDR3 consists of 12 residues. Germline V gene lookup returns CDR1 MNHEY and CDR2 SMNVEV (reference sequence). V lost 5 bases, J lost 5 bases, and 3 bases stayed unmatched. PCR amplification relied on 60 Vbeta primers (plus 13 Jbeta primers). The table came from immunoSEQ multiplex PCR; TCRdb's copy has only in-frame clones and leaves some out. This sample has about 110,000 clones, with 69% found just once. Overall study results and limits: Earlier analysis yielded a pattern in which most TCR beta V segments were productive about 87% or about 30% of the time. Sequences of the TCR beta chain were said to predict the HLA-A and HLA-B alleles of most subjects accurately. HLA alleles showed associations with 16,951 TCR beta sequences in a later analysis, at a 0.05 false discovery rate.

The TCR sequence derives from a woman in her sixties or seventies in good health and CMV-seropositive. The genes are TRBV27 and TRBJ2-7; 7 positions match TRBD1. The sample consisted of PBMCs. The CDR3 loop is CASSHGTDEQYF. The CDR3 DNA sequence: TGTGCCAGCAGTCACGGGACAGACGAGCAGTACTTC.